The TCR beta chain under discussion was sequenced for a study of CD8+CD57+ T cells in acquired aplastic anemia. About the research overall: The average for DNA from sorted CD4+ and CD8+ cells was 3 to 4 ug.

A note on this clonotype: The antigen is unknown.

Study-level points and caveats: Significance was not reached for CD8+ Simpson's diversity between patients and controls.

It was genomic DNA that served as the template for profiling TCR beta VDJ and CDR3. TCRdb analysed the reads with MiXCR anew, one entry per CDR3 protein. Among 55,000 to 80,000 distinct CDR3 sequences listed, around 50% were seen once. CDR1 and CDR2 (germline): DFQATT, SNEGSKA (reference sequence). The CDR3 spans 13 residues. Trimming removed 5 bases from V and 8 bases from J; junction bases left unmatched: 8. The origin of this receptor is a human donor in good health, serving as a control. The V and J genes are TRBV20-1 and TRBJ2-2; TRBD2 matches 7 bases. Sequencing used sorted CD4+, CD8+, or CD8+CD57+ T cells (not recorded which) from PBMCs. The CDR3 DNA reads as TGCAGTGCTCTAAAGCGGGGAGCGGGGGAGCTGTTTTTT. Translated, it gives CSALKRGAGELFF.